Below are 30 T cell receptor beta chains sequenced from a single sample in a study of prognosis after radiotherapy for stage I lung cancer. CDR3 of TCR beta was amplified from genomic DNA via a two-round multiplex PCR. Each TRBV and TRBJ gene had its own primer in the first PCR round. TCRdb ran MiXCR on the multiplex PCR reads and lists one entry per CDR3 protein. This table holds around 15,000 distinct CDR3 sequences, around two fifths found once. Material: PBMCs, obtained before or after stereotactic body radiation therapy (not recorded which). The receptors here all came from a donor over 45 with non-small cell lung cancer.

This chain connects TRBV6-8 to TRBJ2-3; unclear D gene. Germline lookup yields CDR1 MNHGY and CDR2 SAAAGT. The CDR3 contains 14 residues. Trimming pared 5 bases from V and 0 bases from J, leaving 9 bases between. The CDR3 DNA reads TGTGCCAGCAGTATCGGACCGAGCACAGATACGCAGTATTTT. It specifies CASSIGPSTDTQYF.

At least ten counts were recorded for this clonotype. The CDR3 sequence: CASSLSGTYYGYTF. The CDR3 nucleotides are TGTGCCAGCAGCTTGTCTGGGACCTACTATGGCTACACCTTC. The V gene is TRBV11-2, the J gene TRBJ1-2; the D gene is possibly TRBD1 (5 bases). V lost 3 bases and J 3 bases, leaving 11 bases between the germline ends. CDR1 and CDR2 (germline): SGHAT, FQNNGV. CDR3 size: 14 residues.

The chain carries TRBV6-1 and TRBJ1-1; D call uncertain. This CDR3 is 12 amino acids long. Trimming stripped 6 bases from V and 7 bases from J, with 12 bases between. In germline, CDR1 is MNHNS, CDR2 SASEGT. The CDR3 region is CASRTSLREAFF. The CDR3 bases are TGTGCCAGCAGGACTAGCCTCCGTGAAGCTTTCTTT.

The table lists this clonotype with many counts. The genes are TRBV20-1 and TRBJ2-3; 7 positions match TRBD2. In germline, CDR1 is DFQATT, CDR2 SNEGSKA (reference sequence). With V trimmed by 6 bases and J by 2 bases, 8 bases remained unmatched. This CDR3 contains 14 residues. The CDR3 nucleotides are TGCAGTGCCCCACAGGCGGGGGACACAGATACGCAGTATTTT. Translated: CSAPQAGDTDTQYF.

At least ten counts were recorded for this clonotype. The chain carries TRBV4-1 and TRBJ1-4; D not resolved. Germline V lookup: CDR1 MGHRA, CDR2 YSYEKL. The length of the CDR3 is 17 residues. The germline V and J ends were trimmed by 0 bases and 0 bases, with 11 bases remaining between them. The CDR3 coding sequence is TGCGCCAGCAGCCAAGATCCCCGGAGTGCAACTAATGAAAAACTGTTTTTT. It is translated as CASSQDPRSATNEKLFF.

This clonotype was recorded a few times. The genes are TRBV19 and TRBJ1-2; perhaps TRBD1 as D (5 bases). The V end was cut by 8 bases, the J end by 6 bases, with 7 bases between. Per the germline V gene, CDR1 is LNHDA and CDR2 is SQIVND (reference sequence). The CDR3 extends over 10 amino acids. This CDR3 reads CASRGDGYTF. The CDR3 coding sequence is TGTGCCAGTCGGGGGGATGGCTACACCTTC. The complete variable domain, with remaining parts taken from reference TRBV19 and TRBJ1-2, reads DGGITQSPKYLFRKEGQNVTLSCEQNLNHDAMYWYRQDPGQGLRLIYYSQIVNDFQKGDIAEGYSVSREKKESFPLTVTSAQKNPTAFYLCASRGDGYTFGSGTRLTVV.

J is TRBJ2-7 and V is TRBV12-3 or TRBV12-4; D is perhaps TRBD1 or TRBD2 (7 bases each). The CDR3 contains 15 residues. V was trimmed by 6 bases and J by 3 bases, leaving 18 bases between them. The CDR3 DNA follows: TGTGCCAGCAGCCCTCGGGGGGACAGCATCTACGAGCAGTACTTC. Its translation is CASSPRGDSIYEQYF.

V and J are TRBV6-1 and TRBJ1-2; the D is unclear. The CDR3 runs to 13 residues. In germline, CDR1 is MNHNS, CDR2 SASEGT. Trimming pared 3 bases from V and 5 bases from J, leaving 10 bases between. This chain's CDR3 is CASSESLLYGYTF. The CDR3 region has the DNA TGTGCCAGCAGTGAGAGCCTACTTTATGGCTACACCTTC.

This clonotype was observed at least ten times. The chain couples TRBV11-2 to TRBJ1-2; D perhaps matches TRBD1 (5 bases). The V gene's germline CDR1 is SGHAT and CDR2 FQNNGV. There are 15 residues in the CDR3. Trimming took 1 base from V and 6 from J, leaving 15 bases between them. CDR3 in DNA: TGTGCCAGCAGCTTAGGGGTTAGGGGTCAGGATGGCTACACCTTC. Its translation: CASSLGVRGQDGYTF.

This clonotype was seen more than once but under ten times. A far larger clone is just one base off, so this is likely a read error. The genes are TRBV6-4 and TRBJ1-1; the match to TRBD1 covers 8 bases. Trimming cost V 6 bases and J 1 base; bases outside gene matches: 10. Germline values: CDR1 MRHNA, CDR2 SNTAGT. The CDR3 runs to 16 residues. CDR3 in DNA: TGTGCCAGCAGACCACCGGGACAGGATTCGAACACTGAAGCTTTCTTT. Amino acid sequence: CASRPPGQDSNTEAFF.

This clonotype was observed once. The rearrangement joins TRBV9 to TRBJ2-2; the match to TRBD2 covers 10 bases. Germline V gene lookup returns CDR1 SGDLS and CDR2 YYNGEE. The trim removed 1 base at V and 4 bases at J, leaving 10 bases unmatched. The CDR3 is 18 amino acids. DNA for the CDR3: TGTGCCAGCAGCGTAAGCCTAGCGGGGGCCGTGGGCACCGGGGAGCTGTTTTTT. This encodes CASSVSLAGAVGTGELFF.

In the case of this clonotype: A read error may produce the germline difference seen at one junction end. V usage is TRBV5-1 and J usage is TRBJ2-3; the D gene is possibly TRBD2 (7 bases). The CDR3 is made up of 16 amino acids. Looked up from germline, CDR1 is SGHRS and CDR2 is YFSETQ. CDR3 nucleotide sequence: TGCTCCAGCAGGCGGGGGCTGGAGGGAATCACAGATACGCAGTATTTT. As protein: CSSRRGLEGITDTQYF. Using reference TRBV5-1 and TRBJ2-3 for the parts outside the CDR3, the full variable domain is KAGVTQTPRYLIKTRGQQVTLSCSPISGHRSVSWYQQTPGQGLQFLFEYFSETQRNKGNFPGRFSGRQFSNSRSEMNVSTLELGDSALYLCSSRRGLEGITDTQYFGPGTRLTVL.

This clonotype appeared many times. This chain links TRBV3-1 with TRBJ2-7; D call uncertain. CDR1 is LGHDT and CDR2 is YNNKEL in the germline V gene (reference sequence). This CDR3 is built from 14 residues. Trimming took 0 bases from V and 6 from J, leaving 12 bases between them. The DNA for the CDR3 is TGTGCCAGCAGCCAAGAAATCGTGGCAGCCGAGCAGTACTTC. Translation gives CASSQEIVAAEQYF.

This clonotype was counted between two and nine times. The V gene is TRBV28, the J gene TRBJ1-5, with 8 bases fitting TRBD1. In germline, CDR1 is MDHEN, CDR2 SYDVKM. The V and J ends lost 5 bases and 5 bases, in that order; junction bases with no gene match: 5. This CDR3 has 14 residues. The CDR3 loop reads CASSIGQGDQPQHF. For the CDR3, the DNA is TGTGCCAGCAGTATTGGACAGGGAGATCAGCCCCAGCATTTT.

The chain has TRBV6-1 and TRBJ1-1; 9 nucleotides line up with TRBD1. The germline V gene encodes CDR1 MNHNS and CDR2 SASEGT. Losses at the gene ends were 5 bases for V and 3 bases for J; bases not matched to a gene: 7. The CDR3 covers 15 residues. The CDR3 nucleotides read TGTGCCAGCAGTAAAACGAGACAGGGGGACACTGAAGCTTTCTTT. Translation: CASSKTRQGDTEAFF.

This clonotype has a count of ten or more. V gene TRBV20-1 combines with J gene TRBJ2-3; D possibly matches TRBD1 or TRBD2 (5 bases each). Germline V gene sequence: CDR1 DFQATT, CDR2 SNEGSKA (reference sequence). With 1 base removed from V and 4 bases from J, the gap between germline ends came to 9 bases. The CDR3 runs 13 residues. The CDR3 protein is CSARVQGPDTQYF. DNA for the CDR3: TGCAGTGCTAGAGTGCAGGGACCAGATACGCAGTATTTT.

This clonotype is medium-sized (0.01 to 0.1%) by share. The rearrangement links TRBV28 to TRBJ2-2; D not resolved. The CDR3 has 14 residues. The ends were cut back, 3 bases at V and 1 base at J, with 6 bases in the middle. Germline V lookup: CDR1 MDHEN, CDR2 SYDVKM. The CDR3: CASSLIQNTGELFF. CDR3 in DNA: TGTGCCAGCAGTTTGATTCAGAACACCGGGGAGCTGTTTTTT.

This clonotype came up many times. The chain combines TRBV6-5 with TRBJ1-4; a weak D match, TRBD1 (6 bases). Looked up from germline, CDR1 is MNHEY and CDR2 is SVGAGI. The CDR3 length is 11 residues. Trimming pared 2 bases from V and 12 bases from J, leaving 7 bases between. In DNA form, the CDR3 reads TGTGCCAGCAGTTACAGGGGGGAACTGTTTTTT. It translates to CASSYRGELFF.

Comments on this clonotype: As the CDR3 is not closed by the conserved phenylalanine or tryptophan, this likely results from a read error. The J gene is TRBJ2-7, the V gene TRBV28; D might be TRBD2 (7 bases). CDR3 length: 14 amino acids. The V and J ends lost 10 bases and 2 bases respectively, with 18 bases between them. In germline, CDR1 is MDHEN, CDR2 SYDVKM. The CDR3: CATLSGKGAYEQYL. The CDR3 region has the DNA TGTGCCACCCTAAGCGGGAAGGGGGCCTACGAGCAGTACTTA.

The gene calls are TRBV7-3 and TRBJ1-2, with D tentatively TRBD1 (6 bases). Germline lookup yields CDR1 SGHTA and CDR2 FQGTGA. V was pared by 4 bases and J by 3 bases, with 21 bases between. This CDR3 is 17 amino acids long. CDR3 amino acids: CASSWARYRVFYYGYTF. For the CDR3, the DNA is TGTGCCAGCAGCTGGGCCCGGTACAGGGTCTTCTACTATGGCTACACCTTC.

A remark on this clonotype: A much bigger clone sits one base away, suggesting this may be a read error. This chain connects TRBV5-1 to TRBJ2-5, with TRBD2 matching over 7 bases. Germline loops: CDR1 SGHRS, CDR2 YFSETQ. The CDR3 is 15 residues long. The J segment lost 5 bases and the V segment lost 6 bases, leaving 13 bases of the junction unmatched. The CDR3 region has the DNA TGCGCCAGCATCCCCCTTGGGGGGGGGGGTGAGACCCAGTACTTC. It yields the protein CASIPLGGGGETQYF.

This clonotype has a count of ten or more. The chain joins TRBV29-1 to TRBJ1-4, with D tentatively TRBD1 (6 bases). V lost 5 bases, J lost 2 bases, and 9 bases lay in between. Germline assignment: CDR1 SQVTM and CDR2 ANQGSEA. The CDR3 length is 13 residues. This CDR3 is CSVHDRTNEKLFF. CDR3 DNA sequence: TGCAGCGTTCACGACAGGACTAATGAAAAACTGTTTTTT.

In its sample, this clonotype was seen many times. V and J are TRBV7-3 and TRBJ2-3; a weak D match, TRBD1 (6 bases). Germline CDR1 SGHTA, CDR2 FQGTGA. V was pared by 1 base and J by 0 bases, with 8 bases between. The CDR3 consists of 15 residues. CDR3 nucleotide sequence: TGTGCCAGCAGCTTAAGACAGGCTAGCACAGATACGCAGTATTTT. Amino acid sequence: CASSLRQASTDTQYF.

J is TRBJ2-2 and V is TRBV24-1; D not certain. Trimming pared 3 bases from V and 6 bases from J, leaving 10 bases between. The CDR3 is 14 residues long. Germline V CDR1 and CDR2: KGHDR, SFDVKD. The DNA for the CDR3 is TGTGCCACCAGTGATCGACATCTGTCCGGGGAGCTGTTTTTT. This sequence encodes CATSDRHLSGELFF.

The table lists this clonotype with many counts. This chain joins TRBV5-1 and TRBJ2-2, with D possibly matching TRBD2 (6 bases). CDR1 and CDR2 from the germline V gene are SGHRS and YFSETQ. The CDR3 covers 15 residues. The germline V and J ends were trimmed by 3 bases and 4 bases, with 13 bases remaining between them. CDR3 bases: TGCGCCAGCAGCTCACGGGACGGGGGCACCGGGGAGCTGTTTTTT. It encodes CASSSRDGGTGELFF.

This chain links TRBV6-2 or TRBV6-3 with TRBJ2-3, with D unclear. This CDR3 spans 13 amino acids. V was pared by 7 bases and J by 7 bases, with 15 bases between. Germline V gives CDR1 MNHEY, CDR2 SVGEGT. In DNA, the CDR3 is TGTGCCAGCATCCCCCTCAGGACGTATACGCAGTATTTT. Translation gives CASIPLRTYTQYF.

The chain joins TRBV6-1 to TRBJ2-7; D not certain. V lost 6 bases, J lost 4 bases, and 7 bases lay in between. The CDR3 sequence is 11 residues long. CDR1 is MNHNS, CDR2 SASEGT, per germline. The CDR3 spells CASRGRYEQYF. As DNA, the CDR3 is TGTGCCAGCAGGGGTCGATACGAGCAGTACTTC.

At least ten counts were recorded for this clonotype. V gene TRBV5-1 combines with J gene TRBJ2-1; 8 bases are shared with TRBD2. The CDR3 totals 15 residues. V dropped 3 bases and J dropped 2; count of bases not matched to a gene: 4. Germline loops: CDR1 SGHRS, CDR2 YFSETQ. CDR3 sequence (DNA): TGCGCCAGCAGCTCAAGCGGGAGCACCTACAATGAGCAGTTCTTC. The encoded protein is CASSSSGSTYNEQFF.

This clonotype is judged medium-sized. CDR3 bases: TGTGCCAGCAGGGTCGGGACGGTTGGCTACACCTTC. It is translated as CASRVGTVGYTF. This chain connects TRBV28 to TRBJ1-2, with D perhaps TRBD1 (5 bases). CDR3 size: 12 residues. Germline V gene sequence: CDR1 MDHEN, CDR2 SYDVKM. Trimming removed 6 bases from V and 7 bases from J, with 12 bases in between.

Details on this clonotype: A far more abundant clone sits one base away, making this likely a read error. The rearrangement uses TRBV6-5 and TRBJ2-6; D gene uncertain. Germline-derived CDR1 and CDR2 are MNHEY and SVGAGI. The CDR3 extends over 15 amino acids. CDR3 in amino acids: CASTDGSSGSNVLTF. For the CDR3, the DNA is TGTGCCAGCACCGACGGGTCCTCTGGGTCCAACGTCCTGACTTTC.